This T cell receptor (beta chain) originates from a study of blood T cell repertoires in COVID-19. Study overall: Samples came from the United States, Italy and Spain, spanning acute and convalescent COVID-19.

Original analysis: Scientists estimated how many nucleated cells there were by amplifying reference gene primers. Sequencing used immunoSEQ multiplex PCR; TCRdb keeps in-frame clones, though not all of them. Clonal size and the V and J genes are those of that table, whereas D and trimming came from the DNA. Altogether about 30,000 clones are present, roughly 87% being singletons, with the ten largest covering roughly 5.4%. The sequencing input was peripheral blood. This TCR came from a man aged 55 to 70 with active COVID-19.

The CDR3 spells CASSWEASSYEQYF. In DNA, the CDR3 is TGTGCCAGCAGCTGGGAGGCAAGCTCCTACGAGCAGTACTTC. V is TRBV5-4 and J is TRBJ2-7; D possibly corresponds to TRBD2 (6 bases). The CDR3 extends over 14 amino acids. Germline V lookup: CDR1 SGHNT, CDR2 YYREEE (reference sequence). Between the trimmed V and J ends, which lost 3 bases and 0 bases, there was a span of 10 bases.